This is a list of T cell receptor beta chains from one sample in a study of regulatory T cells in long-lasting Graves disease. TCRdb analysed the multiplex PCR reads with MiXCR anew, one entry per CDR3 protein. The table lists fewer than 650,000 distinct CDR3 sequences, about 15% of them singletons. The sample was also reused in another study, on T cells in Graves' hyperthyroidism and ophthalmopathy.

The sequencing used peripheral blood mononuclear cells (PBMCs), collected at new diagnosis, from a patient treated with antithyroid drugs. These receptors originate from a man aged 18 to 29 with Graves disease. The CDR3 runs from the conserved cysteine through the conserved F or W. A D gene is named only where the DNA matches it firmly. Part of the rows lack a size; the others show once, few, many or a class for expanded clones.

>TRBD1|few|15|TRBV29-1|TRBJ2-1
TGCAGCGTTCAGGGGGACAGGAGCTCCTACAATGAGCAGTTCTTC
CSVQGDRSSYNEQFF
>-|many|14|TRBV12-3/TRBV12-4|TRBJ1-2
TGTGCCAGCAGTTTCCGGACAGTATTCTATGGCTACACCTTC
CASSFRTVFYGYTF
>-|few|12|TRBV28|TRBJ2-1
TGTGCCTTGGAGGGGCCCTACAATGAGCAGTTCTTC
CALEGPYNEQFF
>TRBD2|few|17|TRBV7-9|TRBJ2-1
TGTGCCAGCAGCTTTGTTCTTGGGACTAGCGGATACAATGAGCAGTTCTTC
CASSFVLGTSGYNEQFF
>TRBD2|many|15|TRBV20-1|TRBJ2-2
TGCAGTGCTAGACCCCTAGCGGGAGTCACCGGGGAGCTGTTTTTT
CSARPLAGVTGELFF
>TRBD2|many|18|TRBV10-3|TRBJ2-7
TGTGCCATCAGTGAGATTCCCCTTAGCGGGAGGCCGTCCTACGAGCAGTACTTC
CAISEIPLSGRPSYEQYF
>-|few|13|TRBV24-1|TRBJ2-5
TGTGCCACCAGTGAGGGACACCAAGAGACCCAGTACTTC
CATSEGHQETQYF
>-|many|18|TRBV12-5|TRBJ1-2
TGTGCTAGTGGCAAAGACGCTGGACCCAGGTTTACTATGGCTGGCTACACCTTC
CASGKDAGPRFTMAGYTF
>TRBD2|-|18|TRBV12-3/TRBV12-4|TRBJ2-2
TGTGCCAGCAGCCCCTCTAGCGGGAGATTTGAGGACACCGGGGAGCTGTTTTTT
CASSPSSGRFEDTGELFF
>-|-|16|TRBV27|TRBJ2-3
TGTGCCAGCAGTTTCCGGACATTAAAGGGCACAGATACGCAGTATTTT
CASSFRTLKGTDTQYF
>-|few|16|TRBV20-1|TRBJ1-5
TGCAGTGCTAGAGGTTGGGGGGGCGTGAGCAATCAGCCCCAGCATTTT
CSARGWGGVSNQPQHF
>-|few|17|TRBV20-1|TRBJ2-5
TGCAGTGCTAGAGAGCTCCTGTCCTGGACACTCCAAGAGACCCAGTACTTC
CSARELLSWTLQETQYF
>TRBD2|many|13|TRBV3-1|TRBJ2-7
TGTGCCAGCAGCCAAGTTAGCGGGTTCGAGCAGTACTTC
CASSQVSGFEQYF
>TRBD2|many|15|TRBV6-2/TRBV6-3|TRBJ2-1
TGTGCCAGCAGTACGCGGCTAGCGGGAAACAATGAGCAGTTCTTC
CASSTRLAGNNEQFF
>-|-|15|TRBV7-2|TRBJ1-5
TGTGCCAGCAGCTTAGAATGGGGGAGTGGTAGGCCCCAGCATTTT
CASSLEWGSGRPQHF
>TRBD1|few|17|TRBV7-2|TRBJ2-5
TGTGCCAGCAGCTCTAGGGATCGGACAGGGGGCCAAGAGACCCAGTACTTC
CASSSRDRTGGQETQYF
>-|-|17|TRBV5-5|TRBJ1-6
TGTGCCAGCAGCTTGGTTCTCCAGGGGCCGGGTAATTCACCCCTCCACTTT
CASSLVLQGPGNSPLHF
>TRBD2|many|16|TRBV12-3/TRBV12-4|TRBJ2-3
TGTGCCAGCAGTTTATCACCTAGCGGGAGCACAGATACGCAGTATTTT
CASSLSPSGSTDTQYF
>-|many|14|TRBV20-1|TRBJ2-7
TGCAGTGCTAGAAACCCTGACAACTCCTACGAGCAGTACTTC
CSARNPDNSYEQYF
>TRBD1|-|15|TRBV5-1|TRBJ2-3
TGCGCCAGCAACTCCGGGACAGGGTCCGGGGATACGCAGTATTTT
CASNSGTGSGDTQYF
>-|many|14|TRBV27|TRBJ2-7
TGTGCCAGCAGTTTATATGGGGGTCCCTACGAGCAGTACTTC
CASSLYGGPYEQYF
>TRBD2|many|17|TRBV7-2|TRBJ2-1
TGTGCCAGCAGCGGGCGGACTAGCGGGGGGTCCTACAATGAGCAGTTCTTC
CASSGRTSGGSYNEQFF
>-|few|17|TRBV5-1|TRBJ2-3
TGCGCCAGCAGCTTGGTACGGGGAGGAGTAGGCACAGATACGCAGTATTTT
CASSLVRGGVGTDTQYF
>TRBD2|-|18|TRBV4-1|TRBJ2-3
TGCGCCAGCAGCCAGCCGGGACTAGCGACTATTAGCACAGATACGCAGTATTTT
CASSQPGLATISTDTQYF
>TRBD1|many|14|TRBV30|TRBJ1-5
TGTGCCTGGAGTACAGGGGGCGTTAATCAGCCCCAGCATTTT
CAWSTGGVNQPQHF
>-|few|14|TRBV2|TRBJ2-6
TGTGCCAGCCAGAGGGGCTCTGGGGCCAACGTCCTGACTTTC
CASQRGSGANVLTF
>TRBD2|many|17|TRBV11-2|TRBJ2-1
TGTGCCAGCAGGGGAGGAGAAGGGACTAGAGACCACAATGAGCAGTTCTTC
CASRGGEGTRDHNEQFF
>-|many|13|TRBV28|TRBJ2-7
TGTGCCAGCAGCTCCGATGGTTCGTACGAGCAGTACTTC
CASSSDGSYEQYF
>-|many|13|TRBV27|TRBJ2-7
TGTGCCAGCAGTTTAGGGACGTACTACGAGCAGTACTTC
CASSLGTYYEQYF
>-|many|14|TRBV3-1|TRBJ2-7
TGTGCCAGCAGCGGCCGGGACCTCCCCTACGAGCAGTACTTC
CASSGRDLPYEQYF
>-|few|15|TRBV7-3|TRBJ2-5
TGTGCCAGCAGCCAAGGTCCCGGAGGGCAAGAGACCCAGTACTTC
CASSQGPGGQETQYF
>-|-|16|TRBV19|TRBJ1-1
TGTGCCAGTAGTATTCTGGCTCGACAGATGAACACTGAAGCTTTCTTT
CASSILARQMNTEAFF
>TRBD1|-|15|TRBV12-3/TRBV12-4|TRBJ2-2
TGTGCCAGCAGTTCTGGGACAGGGTTGAGCGGGGAGCTGTTTTTT
CASSSGTGLSGELFF
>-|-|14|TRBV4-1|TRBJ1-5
TGCGCCAGCAGCCAAGAGCCGGGAACGCAGCCCCAGCATTTT
CASSQEPGTQPQHF
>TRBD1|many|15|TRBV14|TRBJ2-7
TGTGCCAGCAGCCAGGGGACAGGACTCTCCTACGAGCAGTACTTC
CASSQGTGLSYEQYF
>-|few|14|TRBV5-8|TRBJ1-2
TGTGCCAGCAGCCGCGGGGGTCTTGGGAGTGGCTACACCTTC
CASSRGGLGSGYTF
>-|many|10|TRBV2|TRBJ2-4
TGTGCCAGCGGGGGAAACATTCAGTACTTC
CASGGNIQYF